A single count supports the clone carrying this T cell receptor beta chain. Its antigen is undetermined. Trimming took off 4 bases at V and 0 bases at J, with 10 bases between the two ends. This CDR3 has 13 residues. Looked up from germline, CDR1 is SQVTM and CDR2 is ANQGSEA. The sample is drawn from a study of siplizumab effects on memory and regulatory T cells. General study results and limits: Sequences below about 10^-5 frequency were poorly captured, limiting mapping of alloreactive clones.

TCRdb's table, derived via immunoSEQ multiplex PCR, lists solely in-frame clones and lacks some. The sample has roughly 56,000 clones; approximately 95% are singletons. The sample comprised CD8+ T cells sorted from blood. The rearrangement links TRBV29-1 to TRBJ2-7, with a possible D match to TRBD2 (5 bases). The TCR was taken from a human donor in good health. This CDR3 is CSVGSGFSYEQYF. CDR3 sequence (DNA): TGCAGCGTTGGCTCGGGGTTCTCCTACGAGCAGTACTTC.